This paragraph reports one T cell receptor (beta chain). The naive CD8 fraction comprised CD45RO-negative cells positively selected for CCR7 and excluded terminally differentiated effector memory CD45RA+ cells. The run depth of the assay was deep. Original processing notes: Filtering differed, since immunoSEQ gave only junction sequences and no quality scores. Data came from immunoSEQ multiplex PCR; TCRdb stores just in-frame clones and leaves some out. From that table come the V and J calls and clone size; the DNA was used to work out D and trimming. The repertoire includes millions of clones, roughly 91% of them detected once, and under 2% sits in the top ten. This entry belongs to a study of shared clonotypes between healthy human individuals. At the level of the study: Each donor contributed plates that comprised three CD4 naive, three CD4 memory, two CD8 naive and one CD8 memory.

V shed 1 base, J shed 1 base, and the junction held 1 base outside the gene matches. There are 14 residues in the CDR3. CDR1 MGHDK and CDR2 SYGVNS come from the germline V gene. The chain joins TRBV25-1 to TRBJ2-7, with TRBD1 matching over 7 bases. The clonotype comes from a man aged 18 to 29 in good health. Some clones in this sample may be carry-over from other donors' samples. The specimen was naive CD8+ T cells from PBMCs. CDR3: CASSEWGQSYEQYF. Here the CDR3 DNA reads TGTGCCAGCAGTGAATGGGGACAGTCCTACGAGCAGTACTTC.